This TCR beta chain appears in the sequencing data of a study of early T cells in non-severe SARS-CoV-2 infection. Study in general: Unsorted whole blood bulk RNA was sequenced, with unpaired chains.

Each single cDNA molecule received a unique molecular identifier. TCRdb re-called the 5' RACE reads with MiXCR, one entry per CDR3 protein. The sample has 85,000 to 90,000 distinct CDR3 sequences; about an eighth are singletons. V was shortened by 6 bases and J by 4 bases, with 7 bases between the two germline ends. Germline V gives CDR1 MDHEN, CDR2 SYDVKM. CDR3 length: 11 amino acids. This clonotype was counted only a few times. The J gene is TRBJ2-7, the V gene TRBV28; D not resolved. This receptor was identified in an adult who was a healthcare worker with PCR-confirmed SARS-CoV-2 infection or an uninfected control (not recorded which). The specimen sequenced was whole blood. The CDR3: CASSSIYEQYF. As DNA, the CDR3 is TGTGCCAGCAGCTCCATATACGAGCAGTACTTC.